This record looks at one T cell receptor beta chain sequence and its context. Using its own MiXCR run on the RT-PCR reads, TCRdb lists one record per CDR3 protein. The table lists about 540,000 distinct CDR3 sequences, roughly a quarter of them singletons. These data belong to a study of response to subunit inactivated influenza vaccine. Trimming stripped 4 bases from V and 3 bases from J, with 15 bases between. Germline CDR1 reads SQVTM; CDR2 reads ANQGSEA. The CDR3 is made up of 14 amino acids. A further study also used this sample, focusing on T cells expressing NK-cell markers. That work adds: cDNA encoding TCR beta was synthesized via 5'RACE template switching incorporating UMIs. Certain NKG2C+ T cell clones were expanded, and their HCMV specificity remained unclear.

The specimen comprised CD4+ T cells sorted from PBMCs, sampled roughly 12 days after vaccination. The chain combines TRBV29-1 with TRBJ1-1, with D perhaps matching TRBD1 (6 bases). This sequence was found in a man over 45 who received an inactivated influenza vaccine. The DNA for the CDR3 is TGCAGCGTTGTAAACCTTAGGGGGGACACTGAAGCTTTCTTT. Translating it yields CSVVNLRGDTEAFF.